This T cell receptor beta chain was sequenced in a study of beta chain features in type 1 diabetes. Regarding the study as a whole: More deletions and fewer insertions at VDJ junctions were found in patients with type 1 diabetes. Any HLA type influence on TCRB rearrangement was left unresolved here.

Every donor had blood drawn once into heparin, around 120 mL on average. CD4+ cells of the naive, central memory, regulatory and stem cell-like memory types were sorted via CD45RO/CCR7/CD25/CD127/CD95/CD27. Sequenced material consisted of expressed TCRB transcripts (all of the isolated RNA was reverse transcribed). Only in-frame clones appear in the TCRdb table, and some are missing; sequencing was by immunoSEQ multiplex PCR. The sample gives around 200,000 clones, 10% to 15% of which show up once; 0.62% is in the top ten. The sample holds a few counts of this clone. The target antigen is unknown. The CDR3 loop spans 15 amino acids. Per the germline V gene, CDR1 is LNHNV and CDR2 is YYDKDF (reference sequence). Trimming left V 0 bases short and J 8 bases short, with 13 bases between.

The chain recombines TRBV15 with TRBJ1-4, with a possible D match to TRBD1 (6 bases). The sample was central memory CD4+ T cells from blood. The clonotype comes from a woman between 18 and 30 years old in good health. CDR3 in amino acids: CATSRDREGEEKLFF. The CDR3 DNA is TGTGCCACCAGCAGAGATCGGGAGGGGGAGGAAAAACTGTTTTTT.